The table lists the clone carrying this TCR beta chain with a count of one. What it binds is not known. V was shortened by 3 bases and J by 1 base, with 10 bases between the two germline ends. CDR1 and CDR2 from the germline V gene are SGDLS and YYNGEE. The length of the CDR3 is 14 residues. This sample was included in a study of cytomegalovirus exposure and HLA in healthy donors. Overall study findings and caveats: Three CMV-associated chains proved CMV antigen-specific in vitro. In the analysis, some V segments, TRBV6-2 and TRBV6-3 included, were excluded as indistinguishable.

A multiplex PCR was run with 60 Vbeta primers and 13 Jbeta primers. Assay: immunoSEQ multiplex PCR; the TCRdb copy retains only in-frame clones and omits some. The sample lists fewer than 200,000 clones, around 76% occurring once. Sequenced material: PBMCs. The chain combines TRBV9 with TRBJ1-1; perhaps TRBD1 as D (6 bases). The receptor was isolated from a man aged 35 to 55 in good health and CMV-seropositive. The CDR3 loop is CASSEGHQNTEAFF. In nucleotides, the CDR3 is TGTGCCAGCAGCGAGGGACATCAGAACACTGAAGCTTTCTTT.